Listed below are T cell receptor beta chains from one sample, sequenced in a study of shared T cell receptors in the human thymus. Generated by immunoSEQ multiplex PCR, the TCRdb table keeps only in-frame clones and is missing some. The sample holds roughly 700,000 clones, around nine tenths seen once. These sequences were also reported in another study, on human thymus T cells.

Sequenced sample: thymocytes. Source of these receptors: a boy less than two years old with a congenital heart defect. Each CDR3 is given with its conserved first and last residue. The D gene is left open where the match is weak. Clone size is stated in some rows and not others, as once, few, many or a class when expanded.

V	D	J	size	DNA	CDR3
TRBV6-5	.	TRBJ1-1	.	TGTGCCAGCAGTCTCGGACAGATGAACACTGAAGCTTTCTTT	CASSLGQMNTEAFF
TRBV6-6	TRBD1	TRBJ1-2	.	TGTGCCAGCAGTTACCGGGACAGGGGCTATGGCTACACCTTC	CASSYRDRGYGYTF
TRBV7-2	TRBD2	TRBJ2-7	.	TGTGCCAGCAGCCCTGCGGGGCGGGAGTCAGGCCACGAGCAGTACTTC	CASSPAGRESGHEQYF
TRBV14	.	TRBJ2-1	.	TGTGCCAGCAGCCCCTCCCGGGACACAACGAATGAGCAGTTCTTC	CASSPSRDTTNEQFF
TRBV28	TRBD1	TRBJ1-5	.	TGTGCCAGCAGAATTGGGACAGGCGCGAATCAGCCCCAGCATTTT	CASRIGTGANQPQHF
TRBV2	TRBD2	TRBJ2-5	.	TGTGCCAGCAGTGAAGGGGAACTAGCGAATCGTCAAGAGACCCAGTACTTC	CASSEGELANRQETQYF
TRBV2	.	TRBJ1-2	.	TGTGCCAGCAGTGAAGCGAGCAGGAACTATGGCTACACCTTC	CASSEASRNYGYTF
TRBV6-6	.	TRBJ2-7	.	TGTGCCAGCCGAAGAATTAGCTGTTCCTACGAGCAGTACTTC	CASRRISCSYEQYF
TRBV7-8	.	TRBJ1-1	.	TGTGCCAGCAGCTTATATCGGGGAAAAGCTTTCTTT	CASSLYRGKAFF
TRBV21-1	.	TRBJ2-7	.	TGTGCCAGCAGCAAAGCGGGACAGGGGAAACACGAGCAGTACTTC	CASSKAGQGKHEQYF
TRBV5-1	TRBD2	TRBJ2-2	.	TGCGCCAGCAGCTTTTGGATAGCGGGAGTTTCGAACACCGGGGAGCTGTTTTTT	CASSFWIAGVSNTGELFF
TRBV4-3	.	TRBJ1-1	few	TGCGCCAGCAGCCAAGAGGTCCAGGGCACTGAAGCTTTCTTT	CASSQEVQGTEAFF
TRBV7-3	TRBD1	TRBJ2-7	.	TGTGCCAGCAGCTCTCAACACCCGGACAGGACGCACGAGCAGTACTTC	CASSSQHPDRTHEQYF
TRBV4-1	.	TRBJ1-2	.	TGCGCCAGCAGCCAAAATCCGGGGTCCTTTGGCTACACCTTC	CASSQNPGSFGYTF
TRBV6-6	TRBD1	TRBJ2-7	.	TGTGCCAGCACCAGACCTGACAGGGGGAAATACGAGCAGTACTTC	CASTRPDRGKYEQYF
TRBV14	.	TRBJ2-1	.	TGTGCCACACAAGCGGCGGAGGAGGGTGAGCAGTTCTTC	CATQAAEEGEQFF
TRBV27	TRBD1	TRBJ2-7	.	TGTGCCAGCAGTTCCGCCGGGACAGGGGGCTACGAGCAGTACTTC	CASSSAGTGGYEQYF
TRBV4-2	TRBD2	TRBJ2-3	.	TGTGCCAGCAGCCAAGCTGAAACAGCGGGAGAGAGCACAGATACGCAGTATTTT	CASSQAETAGESTDTQYF
TRBV5-4	.	TRBJ2-1	.	TGTGCCAGCAGCAGCGTCGGGGGTACCAACAATGAGCAGTTCTTC	CASSSVGGTNNEQFF
TRBV29-1	TRBD2	TRBJ2-1	.	TGCAGCGTTGACGAGACTAGCGGGAGTTTAAGGAATGAGCAGTTCTTC	CSVDETSGSLRNEQFF
TRBV4-2	TRBD2	TRBJ2-7	.	TGTGCCAGCAGCCCCCCTAGCGGGAGGGAGACCTACGAGCAGTACTTC	CASSPPSGRETYEQYF
TRBV5-4	.	TRBJ1-3	.	TGTGCCAGCCGAAAGGAACCGCGGGGAAACACCATATATTTT	CASRKEPRGNTIYF
TRBV6-1	.	TRBJ2-5	.	TGTGCCAGCAGTGAGTGGAAACAGGCGGAGACCCAGTACTTC	CASSEWKQAETQYF
TRBV27	TRBD1	TRBJ1-2	.	TGTGCCAGCAGTTTATCCCGGGACAGGGGGCTACCATTGTCCGGCTACACCTTC	CASSLSRDRGLPLSGYTF
TRBV30	.	TRBJ2-7	few	TGTGCCTGGAGTATACCCGGGTCCCCGGACGAGCAGTACTTC	CAWSIPGSPDEQYF
TRBV5-1	TRBD1	TRBJ1-1	.	TGCGCCAGCAGCACGGGACAGGGAAGAGCTTTCTTT	CASSTGQGRAFF
TRBV11-2	.	TRBJ2-5	few	TGTGCCAGCAGCCCCCTAACCGAGCAAGAGACCCAGTACTTC	CASSPLTEQETQYF
TRBV5-3	.	TRBJ2-7	.	TGTGCCAGAAGCTTCCTAGCCCCCTACGAGCAGTACTTC	CARSFLAPYEQYF
TRBV27	TRBD2	TRBJ2-1	few	TGTGCCAGCAGTTCCTCCACGCCAGGCCAGTTTAGCGGGAGGCCCCGACCTGAGCAGTTCTTC	CASSSSTPGQFSGRPRPEQFF
TRBV7-9	.	TRBJ1-1	once	TGTGCCAGCAGCTCCCGGGGTCGGGACACTGAAGCTTTCTTT	CASSSRGRDTEAFF
TRBV7-9	TRBD1	TRBJ2-2	.	TGTGCCAGCAGCTCGTGGGGGGACAGGGGGGATCCAGTTCCCGGGGAGCTGTTTTTT	CASSSWGDRGDPVPGELFF
TRBV7-3	TRBD2	TRBJ2-7	once	TGTGCCAGCAGCCAAAGCGTGAGGGCGGCGGGGGGGAACTACGAGCAGTACTTC	CASSQSVRAAGGNYEQYF
TRBV2	.	TRBJ2-7	.	TGTGCCAGCAGGGGGCCGGGCTACGAGCAGTACTTC	CASRGPGYEQYF
TRBV18	TRBD1	TRBJ2-7	.	TGTGCCAGCCCCGCCAGGGACAGCTCCTACGAGCAGTACTTC	CASPARDSSYEQYF
TRBV27	.	TRBJ2-7	once	TGTGCCAGCAGTTTAAATGCCCTCGGGGCCTACGAGCAGTACTTC	CASSLNALGAYEQYF
TRBV4-1	TRBD2	TRBJ2-3	once	TGCGCCAGCAGCTCGGGGGGACGGTCTAGCACAGATACGCAGTATTTT	CASSSGGRSSTDTQYF
TRBV2	TRBD1	TRBJ1-2	few	TGTGCCAGCAGTGAAGGGGGGACAGATAACTATGGCTACACCTTC	CASSEGGTDNYGYTF
TRBV6-5	.	TRBJ2-7	.	TGTGCCAGCAGTGAAAGGGGGTTGTGGTACGAGCAGTACTTC	CASSERGLWYEQYF
TRBV27	TRBD2	TRBJ2-7	.	TGTGCCAGCAGTCCCCCCGGGACTAGCTTGGCCGAGCAGTACTTC	CASSPPGTSLAEQYF
TRBV5-4	.	TRBJ1-1	.	TGTGCCAGCAGCCGTCAGGGGAACACTGAAGCTTTCTTT	CASSRQGNTEAFF
TRBV6-4	.	TRBJ1-1	.	TGTGCCAGCAGTGAAATAGCAGGGGAGAACACTGAAGCTTTCTTT	CASSEIAGENTEAFF
TRBV15	.	TRBJ2-1	.	TGTGCCACCAGCAGACGCCCCAGGCTGGATAACAATGAGCAGTTCTTC	CATSRRPRLDNNEQFF
TRBV11-2	TRBD2	TRBJ2-1	.	TGTGCCAGCAGCCCCCAGCGGGAAAAAGAGCAGTTCTTC	CASSPQREKEQFF
TRBV7-2	TRBD2	TRBJ2-7	.	TGTGCCAGCCAAAGCGGGGGAGAGCCAACCTACGAGCAGTACTTC	CASQSGGEPTYEQYF
TRBV2	.	TRBJ2-7	.	TGTGCCAGTCGCAGGGGTTGGCCTGGGCCCTACGAGCAGTACTTC	CASRRGWPGPYEQYF
TRBV5-1	.	TRBJ1-4	.	TGCGCCAGCAGCTTTGCCAGGGCAACTAATGAAAAACTGTTTTTT	CASSFARATNEKLFF
TRBV21-1	.	TRBJ2-3	.	TGTGCCAGCAGGTATGGAAGGCGGGAGCTCGATACGCAGTATTTT	CASRYGRRELDTQYF
TRBV27	TRBD1	TRBJ2-1	.	TGTGCCAGCCAAAGACAGGGCCCCTTAGATGAGCAGTTCTTC	CASQRQGPLDEQFF
TRBV29-1	TRBD2	TRBJ2-1	.	TGCAGCGTTGGACCACCCCTAGCGGGAGGGCGGTACAATGAGCAGTTCTTC	CSVGPPLAGGRYNEQFF
TRBV30	.	TRBJ2-3	.	TGTGCCTGGAGGGGTAGCCGAGACACAGATACGCAGTATTTT	CAWRGSRDTDTQYF
TRBV28	TRBD1	TRBJ2-7	few	TGTGCCAGCAGAACTACCCCGGGACAGCTAACCTACGAGCAGTACTTC	CASRTTPGQLTYEQYF
TRBV28	TRBD1	TRBJ1-4	.	TGTGCCAGCAGACGGGGACAGCCTAATGAAAAACTGTTTTTT	CASRRGQPNEKLFF
TRBV27	.	TRBJ1-4	.	TGTGCCAGCAGTTTATCGGGGCCCCGAGCTAATGAAAAACTGTTTTTT	CASSLSGPRANEKLFF
TRBV30	TRBD2	TRBJ2-2	.	TGTGCCTGGAGGGGCGGGAGCCCCCCCACCGGGGAGCTGTTTTTT	CAWRGGSPPTGELFF
TRBV27	.	TRBJ1-5	once	TGTGCCAGCAGCCAGGATAAGGGGAAGGGTCAGCCCCAGCATTTT	CASSQDKGKGQPQHF
TRBV6-5	TRBD1	TRBJ1-6	.	TGTGCCAGCAGCACGGACAGGGGGCATTCACCCCTCCACTTT	CASSTDRGHSPLHF
TRBV21-1	.	TRBJ1-3	few	TGTGCCAGCAGCCCCTATCCTACAGGGGGAGGAAACACCATATATTTT	CASSPYPTGGGNTIYF